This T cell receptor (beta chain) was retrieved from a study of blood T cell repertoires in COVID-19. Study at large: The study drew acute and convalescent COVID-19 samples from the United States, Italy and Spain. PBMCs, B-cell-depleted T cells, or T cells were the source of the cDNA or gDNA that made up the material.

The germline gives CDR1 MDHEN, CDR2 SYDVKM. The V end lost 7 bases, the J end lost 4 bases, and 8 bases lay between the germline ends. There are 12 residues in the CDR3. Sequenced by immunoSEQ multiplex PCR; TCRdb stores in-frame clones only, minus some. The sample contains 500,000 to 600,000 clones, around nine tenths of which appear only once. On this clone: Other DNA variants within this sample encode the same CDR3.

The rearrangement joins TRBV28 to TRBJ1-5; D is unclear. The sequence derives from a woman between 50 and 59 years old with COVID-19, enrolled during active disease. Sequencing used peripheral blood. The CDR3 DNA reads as TGTGCCAGCACGGGAGGGAATCAGCCCCAGCATTTT. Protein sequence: CASTGGNQPQHF.